Shown below are 7 T cell receptor beta chains from a single sample sequenced in a study of human T cells and chemical hapten exposure. Stated time point: patch test 1, 2 weeks after DPC sensitization. Sample treatment: therapeutic diphenylcyclopropenone sensitization with weekly scalp DPC. TCRdb re-derived calls from the RACE reads in MiXCR, one entry per CDR3 protein. The sample lists approximately 400,000 distinct CDR3 sequences; approximately 5.1% were seen once. The sample in question was whole blood, obtained in connection with sensitization to the hapten diphenylcyclopropenone (DPC). The receptors stem from a woman aged 45 to 65 with alopecia areata. Some clones in this sample may be carry-over from other donors' samples.

This clonotype was picked up many times. V is TRBV19 and J is TRBJ2-1; D is ambiguous. Trimming removed 2 bases from V and 4 bases from J, with 6 bases in between. The V gene's germline CDR1 is LNHDA and CDR2 SQIVND (reference sequence). The CDR3 runs to 13 residues. DNA of the CDR3: TGTGCCAGTAGTATACGACTTTACAATGAGCAGTTCTTC. This encodes CASSIRLYNEQFF.

This clonotype was recorded at least ten times. J is TRBJ1-5 and V is TRBV11-2; the D gene is possibly TRBD1 (6 bases). The length of the CDR3 is 15 residues. Germline assignment: CDR1 SGHAT and CDR2 FQNNGV. The V end was cut by 1 base, the J end by 7 bases, with 14 bases between. The chain's CDR3 is CASSLGQARLQPQHF. DNA for the CDR3: TGTGCCAGCAGCTTAGGACAGGCCCGTCTCCAGCCCCAGCATTTT. Full variable domain (missing parts from reference TRBV11-2 and TRBJ1-5): EAGVAQSPRYKIIEKRQSVAFWCNPISGHATLYWYQQILGQGPKLLIQFQNNGVVDDSQLPKDRFSAERLKGVDSTLKIQPAKLEDSAVYLCASSLGQARLQPQHFGDGTRLSIL.

This clonotype was seen only a few times. The rearrangement joins TRBV11-2 to TRBJ1-1; 8 bases fit TRBD1. Germline-derived CDR1 and CDR2 are SGHAT and FQNNGV. V gave up 5 bases and J gave up 1 base; unmatched junction bases: 6. The CDR3 consists of 15 residues. CDR3 DNA sequence: TGTGCCAGCAGCGTATTTGGACAGGGGAACACTGAAGCTTTCTTT. This sequence encodes CASSVFGQGNTEAFF. Full variable domain (missing parts from reference TRBV11-2 and TRBJ1-1): EAGVAQSPRYKIIEKRQSVAFWCNPISGHATLYWYQQILGQGPKLLIQFQNNGVVDDSQLPKDRFSAERLKGVDSTLKIQPAKLEDSAVYLCASSVFGQGNTEAFFGQGTRLTVV.

As concerns this clonotype: A much more abundant neighbour one base away suggests this may be a read error. This rearrangement joins TRBV2 to TRBJ1-1; TRBD1 might be the D (5 bases). V lost 0 bases to trimming and J lost 3 bases, with 14 bases between them. The CDR3 loop spans 16 amino acids. Germline values: CDR1 SNHLY, CDR2 FYNNEI. The CDR3 sequence is CASSEASRARYTEAFF. In DNA form, the CDR3 reads TGTGCCAGCAGTGAAGCGTCCAGGGCTCGCTACACTGAAGCTTTCTTT.

This clonotype was found many times. V is TRBV25-1 and J is TRBJ2-7, with unresolved D. The CDR3 has 11 residues. The germline V and J ends were trimmed by 0 bases and 5 bases, with 2 bases remaining between them. Germline CDR1 and CDR2: MGHDK and SYGVNS. For the CDR3, the DNA is TGTGCCAGCAGTGAATACCACGAGCAGTACTTC. This encodes CASSEYHEQYF.

This clonotype was detected ten times or more. For the CDR3, the DNA is TGCAGCGTTGAAAGTGAGACCCAGTACTTC. This codes for CSVESETQYF. The chain carries TRBV29-1 and TRBJ2-5, with unresolved D. V lost 2 bases, J lost 5 bases, and 3 bases lay in between. The CDR3 totals 10 residues. Germline CDR1 reads SQVTM; CDR2 reads ANQGSEA.

In its sample, this clonotype was seen many times. The chain combines TRBV20-1 with TRBJ1-1; D uncertain. Germline V gives CDR1 DFQATT, CDR2 SNEGSKA (reference sequence). The CDR3 covers 13 residues. With 3 bases removed from V and 4 bases from J, the gap between germline ends came to 12 bases. CDR3 in amino acids: CSASSGWATEAFF. The CDR3 DNA reads as TGCAGTGCTAGCTCGGGGTGGGCCACTGAAGCTTTCTTT.